The clone carrying this T cell receptor (beta chain) was seen repeatedly, ten times or more. This entry belongs to a study of T cells in Graves' hyperthyroidism and ophthalmopathy. Amplification yielded TCR beta CDR3 regions, with RNA transcripts as the source. A set of HTBI primers served as the primers for a first-round RT-PCR of the TCR CDR3. In TCRdb, the multiplex PCR reads were re-called with MiXCR into one record per CDR3 protein. This table has 500,000 to 600,000 distinct CDR3 sequences, roughly 46% appearing once. V was cut by 2 bases and J by 0 bases, with 5 bases left in between. Looked up from germline, CDR1 is LGHNA and CDR2 is YSLEER. This CDR3 spans 14 amino acids.

Sequencing input: peripheral blood or thyroid tissue (not recorded which). This chain links TRBV4-3 with TRBJ1-5; no clear D gene. The receptor's source is a woman between 18 and 29 years old with Graves' hyperthyroidism. The DNA for the CDR3 is TGCGCCAGCAGCCAACAGTATAGCAATCAGCCCCAGCATTTT. Amino acid sequence: CASSQQYSNQPQHF.